This T cell receptor (beta chain) was observed in a study of blood T cell repertoires in COVID-19. The overall study: Whether acute or convalescent, the COVID-19 samples came from the United States, Italy and Spain. In each case, the material was cDNA or gDNA derived from T cells, B-cell-depleted T cells, or PBMCs.

The germline V gene encodes CDR1 SGHAT and CDR2 FQNNGV. The CDR3 extends over 13 amino acids. Trimming stripped 5 bases from V and 8 bases from J, with 15 bases between. In the authors' methods: Amplification of reference gene primers provided the estimated nucleated cell counts. TCRdb keeps only in-frame clones here, not all; method: immunoSEQ multiplex PCR. The D gene and trimming were derived from the DNA, and the V and J assignments and clone size from that table. Of 120,000 to 150,000 clones in the sample, more than 75% were seen once. The chain couples TRBV11-2 to TRBJ1-1; D uncertain. This receptor was identified in a man older than 75 with acute or convalescent COVID-19. The specimen was peripheral blood. CDR3 region: CASSPSDSPEAFF. CDR3 bases: TGTGCCAGCAGCCCCTCAGACTCACCCGAAGCTTTCTTT.